Following are 21 T cell receptor beta chains from one sample sequenced in a study of cytomegalovirus exposure and HLA in healthy donors. In the PCR, 60 Vbeta and 13 Jbeta primers were used. Measured with immunoSEQ multiplex PCR; TCRdb has only the in-frame clones, and not every one. The repertoire holds some 56,000 clones, with 75% to 90% as singletons. Sequenced: PBMCs. Receptor source: a woman between 40 and 50 years old in good health and CMV-seronegative.

The V and J genes are TRBV6-1 and TRBJ1-2; D is ambiguous. Trimming removed 3 bases from V and 0 bases from J, with 2 bases in between. CDR1 MNHNS and CDR2 SASEGT come from the germline V gene. The CDR3 contains 12 residues. Here the CDR3 reads CASSDTNYGYTF. As DNA, the CDR3 is TGTGCCAGCAGTGACACTAACTATGGCTACACCTTC.

The chain links TRBV19 to TRBJ2-7; 7 positions agree with TRBD1. The CDR3 contains 11 residues. Germline CDR1 reads LNHDA; CDR2 reads SQIVND (reference sequence). CDR3 residues: CASGGWYEQYF. The CDR3 DNA reads as TGTGCTTCAGGGGGTTGGTACGAGCAGTACTTC.

V and J are TRBV2 and TRBJ2-1; TRBD2 matches 9 bases. Trimming removed 6 bases from V and 7 bases from J; junction bases left unmatched: 10. The V gene's germline CDR1 is SNHLY and CDR2 FYNNEI. This CDR3 region has 15 residues. The CDR3 is CASRHHGTSFNEQFF. DNA of the CDR3: TGTGCCAGCAGACACCACGGGACTAGCTTTAATGAGCAGTTCTTC.

This sequence joins TRBV18 and TRBJ2-5; D is perhaps TRBD1 (5 bases). This CDR3 region has 15 residues. Per the germline V gene, CDR1 is KGHSH and CDR2 is LQKENI. The V end was cut by 2 bases, the J end by 4 bases, with 14 bases between. The chain's CDR3 is CASSPLTGQGETQYF. CDR3 in DNA: TGTGCCAGCTCACCATTAACAGGACAAGGAGAGACCCAGTACTTC.

This chain joins TRBV5-1 and TRBJ1-2; TRBD1 agrees at 9 bases. The V gene end was trimmed by 4 bases and the J gene end by 8 bases; junction bases not matched to a gene: 9. Germline V gene lookup returns CDR1 SGHRS and CDR2 YFSETQ. This CDR3 comprises 14 residues. CDR3 coding DNA: TGCGCCAGCAGCGCGGGACAGGGAAGTCCCGGCTACACCTTC. Its translation: CASSAGQGSPGYTF. Using reference TRBV5-1 and TRBJ1-2 for the parts outside the CDR3, the full variable domain is KAGVTQTPRYLIKTRGQQVTLSCSPISGHRSVSWYQQTPGQGLQFLFEYFSETQRNKGNFPGRFSGRQFSNSRSEMNVSTLELGDSALYLCASSAGQGSPGYTFGSGTRLTVV.

This clone was counted only a few times. The chain links TRBV15 to TRBJ2-1, with 8 bases that match TRBD2. J lost 4 bases, V lost 0 bases, and 5 bases had no gene match. CDR3 length: 16 amino acids. Germline assignment: CDR1 LNHNV and CDR2 YYDKDF (reference sequence). The CDR3, as DNA: TGTGCCACCAGCAGAGATTTTACTAGCGGATACAATGAGCAGTTCTTC. Translating gives CATSRDFTSGYNEQFF. Based on the CDR3 plus reference TRBV15 and TRBJ2-1, the full variable domain is DAMVIQNPRYQVTQFGKPVTLSCSQTLNHNVMYWYQQKSSQAPKLLFHYYDKDFNNEADTPDNFQSRRPNTSFCFLDIRSPGLGDTAMYLCATSRDFTSGYNEQFFGPGTRLTVL.

CDR3 region: CASGSSLALGYTF. In nucleotides, the CDR3 is TGTGCCAGCGGTTCCTCCTTAGCTCTTGGCTACACCTTC. The rearrangement links TRBV6-1 to TRBJ1-2; D not resolved. The CDR3 covers 13 residues. V lost 8 bases to trimming and J lost 7 bases, with 17 bases between them. Germline CDR1 and CDR2: MNHNS and SASEGT.

This clone has only a few counts. The rearrangement uses TRBV5-1 and TRBJ2-1; 10 bases match TRBD2. Germline lookup yields CDR1 SGHRS and CDR2 YFSETQ. After removal of 4 bases from V and 0 bases from J, the junction contained 4 bases not matched to a gene. The CDR3 is 16 amino acids. The CDR3 region is CASSATSGISYNEQFF. For the CDR3, the DNA is TGCGCCAGCAGCGCTACTAGCGGGATCTCCTACAATGAGCAGTTCTTC.

The chain uses TRBV5-1 and TRBJ2-5; the D gene is possibly TRBD2 (6 bases). The CDR3 covers 14 residues. The germline V gene encodes CDR1 SGHRS and CDR2 YFSETQ. V gave up 2 bases and J gave up 2 bases, with 10 bases separating them. The CDR3 loop is CASSLAEGQETQYF. The CDR3 DNA reads TGCGCCAGCAGCTTAGCGGAGGGACAAGAGACCCAGTACTTC. Variable domain in full (rest from reference TRBV5-1 and TRBJ2-5): KAGVTQTPRYLIKTRGQQVTLSCSPISGHRSVSWYQQTPGQGLQFLFEYFSETQRNKGNFPGRFSGRQFSNSRSEMNVSTLELGDSALYLCASSLAEGQETQYFGPGTRLLVL.

The rearrangement links TRBV27 to TRBJ2-3, with 8 bases that match TRBD2. The CDR3 has 15 amino acids. CDR1 MNHEY and CDR2 SMNVEV come from the germline V gene (reference sequence). The V gene end was trimmed by 5 bases and the J gene end by 6 bases; junction bases not matched to a gene: 10. Here the CDR3 reads CASSPPSAGEDTQYF. The CDR3 DNA follows: TGTGCCAGCAGTCCACCTTCAGCGGGAGAGGATACGCAGTATTTT.

The chain joins TRBV19 to TRBJ2-2; 10 nucleotides align to TRBD2. Germline CDR1 LNHDA, CDR2 SQIVND (reference sequence). After removal of 5 bases from V and 3 bases from J, the junction contained 6 bases not matched to a gene. The CDR3 consists of 16 residues. Here the CDR3 reads CASSLSGRVDTGELFF. The CDR3 DNA reads TGTGCCAGTAGTTTGAGCGGGAGGGTCGACACCGGGGAGCTGTTTTTT. Drawing the rest from reference TRBV19 and TRBJ2-2, the complete variable domain is DGGITQSPKYLFRKEGQNVTLSCEQNLNHDAMYWYRQDPGQGLRLIYYSQIVNDFQKGDIAEGYSVSREKKESFPLTVTSAQKNPTAFYLCASSLSGRVDTGELFFGEGSRLTVL.

J is TRBJ1-1 and V is TRBV11-2, with TRBD1 matching over 7 bases. The V gene end was trimmed by 5 bases and the J gene end by 0 bases; junction bases not matched to a gene: 12. Germline V gene data show CDR1 as SGHAT and CDR2 as FQNNGV. The CDR3 runs to 17 residues. The CDR3 protein is CASSPNLGDSLNTEAFF. The DNA of the CDR3 is TGTGCCAGCAGCCCAAACCTGGGGGACAGTTTGAACACTGAAGCTTTCTTT.

This clone was observed a handful of times. The rearrangement uses TRBV7-9 and TRBJ2-7; no firm D call. The length of the CDR3 is 13 residues. V dropped 1 base and J dropped 3 bases, with 7 bases sitting between them. Germline CDR1 and CDR2: SEHNR and FQNEAQ (reference sequence). CDR3 DNA: TGTGCCAGCAGCTTAGAGAGCGTCTACGAGCAGTACTTC. Translation: CASSLESVYEQYF.

The chain recombines TRBV19 with TRBJ1-5, with 9 nucleotides matching TRBD1. This CDR3 contains 16 residues. The ends lost 4 bases at V and 6 bases at J; junction bases unmatched: 10. In germline, CDR1 is LNHDA, CDR2 SQIVND (reference sequence). The CDR3 DNA sequence: TGTGCCAGTAGTACCCACAGGGGGCAGAAGGGTCAGCCCCAGCATTTT. Translated: CASSTHRGQKGQPQHF.

This CDR3 is CASSPGSNYGYTF. In nucleotides, the CDR3 is TGTGCCAGCAGCCCGGGTAGTAACTATGGCTACACCTTC. The J gene is TRBJ1-2, the V gene TRBV6-6; no clear D. This CDR3 is 13 amino acids long. V was pared by 6 bases and J by 1 base, with 9 bases between. CDR1 MNHNY and CDR2 SVGAGI come from the germline V gene (reference sequence).

V is TRBV5-4 and J is TRBJ2-1; TRBD2 matches 9 bases. The V segment lost 7 bases and the J segment 9 bases; nucleotides outside the gene matches: 17. The CDR3 has 16 residues. CDR1 is SGHNT and CDR2 is YYREEE in the germline V gene (reference sequence). CDR3 amino acids: CASEKGGGRAGIEQFF. The DNA for the CDR3 is TGTGCCAGCGAAAAGGGGGGCGGGAGGGCCGGCATTGAGCAGTTCTTC.

The V gene is TRBV9, the J gene TRBJ2-5; 7 positions match TRBD2. Trimming took 4 bases from V and 4 from J; bases not matched to a gene: 10. Germline V gene lookup returns CDR1 SGDLS and CDR2 YYNGEE. The CDR3 has 15 amino acids. This chain's CDR3 is CASSPEGWGGETQYF. The CDR3, as DNA: TGTGCCAGCAGCCCCGAGGGTTGGGGGGGAGAGACCCAGTACTTC.

The chain recombines TRBV19 with TRBJ2-2; 12 bases match TRBD1. CDR1 and CDR2 from the germline V gene are LNHDA and SQIVND (reference sequence). CDR3 length: 21 amino acids. The V and J ends lost 7 bases and 5 bases, in that order; junction bases with no gene match: 23. The CDR3 loop reads CASKKRGQGAELSGRTGELFF. In DNA form, the CDR3 reads TGTGCCAGTAAAAAAAGGGGACAGGGGGCTGAATTGAGCGGGAGAACCGGGGAGCTGTTTTTT.

V and J are TRBV7-7 and TRBJ2-1; TRBD2 matches 10 bases. CDR3 length equals 15 residues. V dropped 5 bases and J dropped 2; count of bases not matched to a gene: 3. The germline CDR1 and CDR2 sequences are SSHAT and FNYEAQ (reference sequence). The CDR3 loop reads CASSKLAGPYNEQFF. The CDR3 DNA reads as TGTGCCAGCAGCAAACTAGCGGGACCCTACAATGAGCAGTTCTTC.

This chain links TRBV1 with TRBJ2-1; the listed D gene, TRBD2, was not tested against the DNA. TRBV1 constitutes a pseudogene. There are 17 residues in the CDR3. In nucleotides, the CDR3 is TGCACCAGCAGCCAAGACTTGAAGCGGGACTCCTACAATGAGCAGTTCTTC. Encoded protein: CTSSQDLKRDSYNEQFF.

The rearrangement links TRBV28 to TRBJ2-4; TRBD2 matches at 7 bases. The CDR3 consists of 13 residues. Germline V gene sequence: CDR1 MDHEN, CDR2 SYDVKM. Losses at the gene ends were 4 bases for V and 5 bases for J; bases not matched to a gene: 2. CDR3 protein: CASSWSGENIQYF. In nucleotides, the CDR3 is TGTGCCAGCAGTTGGAGCGGGGAAAACATTCAGTACTTC.